This TCR beta chain appears in the sequencing data of a study of Graves' ophthalmopathy and Graves' hyperthyroidism. Comments on this clonotype: What it recognizes is unknown.

Study-wide results and limits: Sensitivity reached 55% to 71% and specificity 72.22% when the model predicted ophthalmopathy progression.

Deletions cut 1 base from V and 1 base from J, with 8 bases between. The CDR3 is 14 residues long. Germline V gives CDR1 MDHEN, CDR2 SYDVKM. RNA transcripts served as template for amplifying TCR beta CDR3 sequences. First-round RT-PCR with HTBI primers preceded a second-round multiplex PCR. TCRdb passed the multiplex PCR reads through MiXCR, listing each CDR3 protein once. Found here are 350,000 to 400,000 distinct CDR3 sequences, roughly 18% of them singletons; the top ten hold roughly 1.5%. Ophthalmopathy-affected donors exhibited moderate-to-severe activity, CAS ≥3, NOSPECS ≥4, and duration under 3 months.

The TCR comes from a woman between 18 and 29 years old with Graves' ophthalmopathy. This chain joins TRBV28 and TRBJ2-7; D unclear. Source material: peripheral blood. CDR3 DNA: TGTGCCAGCAGTTTATTAAGTCAGTCCTACGAGCAGTACTTC. Protein: CASSLLSQSYEQYF.